This T cell receptor (beta chain) was documented in a study of T-cell reconstitution after alpha-beta-depleted transplantation in children. Whole-study findings and limits: Some patients' high day-60 TCRbeta diversity was attributed to recipient cells surviving conditioning. Several hundred graft clones that had expanded were reportedly the source of alpha-beta T cells about two months after transplant.

Unique molecular identifiers tagged the TCRbeta library. TCRdb re-called the PCR reads with MiXCR, one entry per CDR3 protein. The sample has 750,000 to 950,000 distinct CDR3 sequences, under 20% seen once. This clonotype was observed at least ten times. Its target is not known. The sequence derives from a male patient between 10 and 17 years old who had a stem cell transplant for acute lymphoblastic leukemia, so the T cells may come from the graft donor. The specimen was PBMCs, mostly from graft donor cells, collected 360 days after TCRalphabeta/CD19-depleted stem cell transplant.

CDR3 nucleotides: TGCGCCAGCAGCTCGAACATCGGCTCGGGGGCTTTCTTT. Amino acids: CASSSNIGSGAFF. V is TRBV5-1 and J is TRBJ1-1; D is unclear. V dropped 3 bases and J dropped 11 bases, with 17 bases sitting between them. CDR1 is SGHRS, CDR2 YFSETQ, per germline. The CDR3 extends over 13 amino acids.